This T cell receptor beta chain was sequenced for a study of CD8 T cells in Susac syndrome. Controls were healthy donors chosen to match patients in age and sex. This clonotype appeared a single time. The antigen is not known. The V gene lost 2 bases and the J gene lost 2 bases, with 11 bases spanning the gap. The germline gives CDR1 MNHEY, CDR2 SVGAGI. This CDR3 has 15 amino acids. An amount of RNA that ranged from roughly 0.5 to 1 ug was reverse transcribed with random hexamers. The immunoSEQ assay covered 54 Vbeta and 13 Jbeta segments for CDR3. Each CDR3 protein gets one entry after TCRdb re-called the immunoSEQ multiplex PCR reads with MiXCR. Here the sample spans about 150,000 distinct CDR3 sequences, roughly 94% being singletons. Study-level findings and limits: An acknowledgment was made by the study that its TCR sequencing and HLA analysis involved relatively few individuals.

The chain is built from TRBV6-5 and TRBJ2-3; no clear D gene. The clonotype originates from a human donor in good health. Sequencing used CD4+ T cells from PBMCs. In DNA form, the CDR3 reads TGTGCCAGCAGTTACCGGCAGACAAACACAGATACGCAGTATTTT. It specifies CASSYRQTNTDTQYF.